This TCR beta chain was captured by sequencing in a study of T cells in Graves' hyperthyroidism and ophthalmopathy. The V end was cut by 1 base, the J end by 5 bases, with 18 bases between. This CDR3 has 16 amino acids. Germline-derived CDR1 and CDR2 are SGHTA and FQGNSA. The CDR3 regions of TCR beta were amplified from RNA transcripts. TCR CDR3 underwent first-round RT-PCR with the HTBI primer set. Each CDR3 protein gets one entry after TCRdb re-called the multiplex PCR reads with MiXCR. The sample carries 190,000 or so distinct CDR3 sequences, 15% to 20% recorded once. The table lists this clonotype with many counts.

The TCR comes from a man aged 35 to 55 with Graves' hyperthyroidism. The rearrangement links TRBV7-2 to TRBJ2-7, with D maybe TRBD1 (5 bases). Sequenced: blood. CDR3 in amino acids: CASSLGVGRGNNEQYF. As DNA, the CDR3 is TGTGCCAGCAGCTTAGGTGTGGGAAGGGGAAACAACGAGCAGTACTTC.